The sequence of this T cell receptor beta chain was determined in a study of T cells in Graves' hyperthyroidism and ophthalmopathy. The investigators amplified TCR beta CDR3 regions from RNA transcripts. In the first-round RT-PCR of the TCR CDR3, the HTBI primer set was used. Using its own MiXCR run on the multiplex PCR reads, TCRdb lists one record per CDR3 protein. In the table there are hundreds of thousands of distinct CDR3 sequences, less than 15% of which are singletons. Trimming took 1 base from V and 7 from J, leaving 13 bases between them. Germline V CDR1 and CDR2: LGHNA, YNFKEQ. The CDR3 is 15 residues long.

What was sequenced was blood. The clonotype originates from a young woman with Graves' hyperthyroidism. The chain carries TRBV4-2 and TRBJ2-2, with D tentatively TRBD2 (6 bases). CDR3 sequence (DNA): TGTGCCAGCAGCCAAGTGGTGGGAGGCGGCGGGGAGCTGTTTTTT. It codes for CASSQVVGGGGELFF.